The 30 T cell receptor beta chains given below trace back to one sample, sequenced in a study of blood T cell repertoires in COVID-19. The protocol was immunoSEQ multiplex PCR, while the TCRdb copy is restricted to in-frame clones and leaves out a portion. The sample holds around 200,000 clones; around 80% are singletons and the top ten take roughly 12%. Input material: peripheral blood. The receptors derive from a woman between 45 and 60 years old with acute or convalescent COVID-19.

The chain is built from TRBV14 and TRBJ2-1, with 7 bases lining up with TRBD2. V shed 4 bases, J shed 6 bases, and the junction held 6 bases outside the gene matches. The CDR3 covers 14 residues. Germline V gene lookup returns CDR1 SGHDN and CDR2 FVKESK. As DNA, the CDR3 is TGTGCCAGCAGCCGCACTAGCGCCCGCAATGAGCAGTTCTTC. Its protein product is CASSRTSARNEQFF.

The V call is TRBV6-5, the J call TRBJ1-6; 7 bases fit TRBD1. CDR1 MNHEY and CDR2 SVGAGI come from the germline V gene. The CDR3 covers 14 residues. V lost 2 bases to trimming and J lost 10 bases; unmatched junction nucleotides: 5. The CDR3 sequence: CASSYDRARSPLHF. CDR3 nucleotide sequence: TGTGCCAGCAGTTACGACAGGGCGAGATCACCCCTCCACTTT.

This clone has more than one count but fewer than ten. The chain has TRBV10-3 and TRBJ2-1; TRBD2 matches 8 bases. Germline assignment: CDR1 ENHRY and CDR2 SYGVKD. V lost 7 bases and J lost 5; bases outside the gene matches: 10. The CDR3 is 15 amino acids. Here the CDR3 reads CAIMGFGGAHNEQFF. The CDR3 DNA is TGTGCCATCATGGGGTTCGGGGGGGCCCACAATGAGCAGTTCTTC.

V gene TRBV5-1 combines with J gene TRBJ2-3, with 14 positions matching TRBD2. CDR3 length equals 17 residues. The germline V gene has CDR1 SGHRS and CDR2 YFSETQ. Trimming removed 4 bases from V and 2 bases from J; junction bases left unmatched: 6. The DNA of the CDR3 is TGCGCCAGCAGCAGGGGACTAGCGGGGGCCTTCACAGATACGCAGTATTTT. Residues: CASSRGLAGAFTDTQYF.

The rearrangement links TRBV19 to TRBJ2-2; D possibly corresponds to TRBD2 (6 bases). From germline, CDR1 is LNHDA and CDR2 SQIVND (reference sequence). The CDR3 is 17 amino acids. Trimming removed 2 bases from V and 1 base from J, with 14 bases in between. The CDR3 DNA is TGTGCCAGTAGTATATCCGCGGGAACGGGGAACACCGGGGAGCTGTTTTTT. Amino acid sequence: CASSISAGTGNTGELFF.

CDR3 amino acids: CASSYRGASLGELFF. CDR3 bases: TGTGCCAGCAGTTACAGGGGAGCTAGTTTGGGGGAGCTGTTTTTT. This rearrangement joins TRBV11-3 to TRBJ2-2; 7 bases match TRBD1. The germline gives CDR1 SGHNT, CDR2 YENEEA. V lost 6 bases, J lost 8 bases, and 12 bases stayed unmatched. This CDR3 region has 15 residues.

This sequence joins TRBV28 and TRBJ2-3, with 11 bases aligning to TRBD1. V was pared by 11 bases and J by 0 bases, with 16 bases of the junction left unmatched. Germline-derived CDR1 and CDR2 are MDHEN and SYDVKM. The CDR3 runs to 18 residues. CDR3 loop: CACGDRGDSVRSTDTQYF. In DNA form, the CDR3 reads TGTGCCTGCGGGGACAGGGGGGATTCTGTGCGAAGCACAGATACGCAGTATTTT.

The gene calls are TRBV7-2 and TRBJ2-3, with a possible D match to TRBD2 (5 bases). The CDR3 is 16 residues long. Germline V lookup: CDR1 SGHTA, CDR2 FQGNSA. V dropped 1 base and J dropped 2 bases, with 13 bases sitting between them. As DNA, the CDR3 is TGTGCCAGCAGCTTAGACCTGGTGAGGGCCACAGATACGCAGTATTTT. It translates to CASSLDLVRATDTQYF.

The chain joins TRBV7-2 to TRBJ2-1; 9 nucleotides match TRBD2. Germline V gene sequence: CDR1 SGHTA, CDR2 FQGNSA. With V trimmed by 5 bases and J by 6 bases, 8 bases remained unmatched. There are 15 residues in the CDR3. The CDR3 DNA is TGTGCCAGCAGCCCGCGGGGGGGCCTTTTCAATGAGCAGTTCTTC. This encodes CASSPRGGLFNEQFF.

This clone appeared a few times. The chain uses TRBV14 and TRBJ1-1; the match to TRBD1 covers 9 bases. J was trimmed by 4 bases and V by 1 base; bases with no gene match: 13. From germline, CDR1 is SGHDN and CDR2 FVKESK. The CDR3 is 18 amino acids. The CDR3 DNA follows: TGTGCCAGCAGCCAAGTTGGGACAGGGCTGTTGTTGGGCACTGAAGCTTTCTTT. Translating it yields CASSQVGTGLLLGTEAFF.

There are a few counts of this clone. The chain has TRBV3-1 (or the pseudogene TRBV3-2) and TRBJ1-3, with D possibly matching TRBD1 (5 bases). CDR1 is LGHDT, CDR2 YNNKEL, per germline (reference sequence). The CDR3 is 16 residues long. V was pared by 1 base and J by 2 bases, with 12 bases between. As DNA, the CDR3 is TGTGCCAGCAGCCAAGTTCAAGCAGGGCCTGGAAACACCATATATTTT. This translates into CASSQVQAGPGNTIYF.

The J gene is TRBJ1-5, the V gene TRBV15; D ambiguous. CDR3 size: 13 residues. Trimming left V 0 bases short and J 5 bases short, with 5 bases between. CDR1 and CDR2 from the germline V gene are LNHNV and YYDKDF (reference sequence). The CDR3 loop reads CATSREVDQPQHF. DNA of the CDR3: TGTGCCACCAGCAGAGAGGTAGATCAGCCCCAGCATTTT.

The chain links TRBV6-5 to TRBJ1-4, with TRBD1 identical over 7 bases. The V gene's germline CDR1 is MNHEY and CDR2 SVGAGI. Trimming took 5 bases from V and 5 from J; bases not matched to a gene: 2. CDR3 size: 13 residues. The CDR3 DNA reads TGTGCCAGCAGTACGACAGGGAATGAAAAACTGTTTTTT. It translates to CASSTTGNEKLFF.

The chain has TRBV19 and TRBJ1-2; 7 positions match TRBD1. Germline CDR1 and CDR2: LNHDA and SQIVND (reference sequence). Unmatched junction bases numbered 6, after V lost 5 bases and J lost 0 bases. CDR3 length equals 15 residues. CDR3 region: CASSGPGGANYGYTF. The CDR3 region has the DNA TGTGCCAGTAGTGGACCAGGGGGTGCTAACTATGGCTACACCTTC.

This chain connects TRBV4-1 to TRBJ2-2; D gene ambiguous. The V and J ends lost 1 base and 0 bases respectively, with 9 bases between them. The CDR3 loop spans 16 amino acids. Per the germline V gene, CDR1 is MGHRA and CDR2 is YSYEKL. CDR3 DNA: TGCGCCAGCAGCCAAGTGGAGCTATCGAACACCGGGGAGCTGTTTTTT. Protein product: CASSQVELSNTGELFF.

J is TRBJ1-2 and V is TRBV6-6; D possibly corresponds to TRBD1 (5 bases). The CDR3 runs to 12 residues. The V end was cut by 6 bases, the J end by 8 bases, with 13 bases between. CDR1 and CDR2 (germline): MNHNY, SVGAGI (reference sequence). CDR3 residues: CASSPGGSGYTF. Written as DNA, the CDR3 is TGTGCCAGCAGCCCCGGGGGAAGCGGCTACACCTTC.

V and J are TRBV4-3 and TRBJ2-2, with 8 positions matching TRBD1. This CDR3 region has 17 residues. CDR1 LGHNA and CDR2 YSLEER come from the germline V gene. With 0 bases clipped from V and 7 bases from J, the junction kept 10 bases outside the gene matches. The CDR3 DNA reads TGCGCCAGCAGCCAAGAAGTATGGCAGGGGGCAGTCGGGGAGCTGTTTTTT. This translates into CASSQEVWQGAVGELFF.

CDR3: CAISPHGTSGTDTQYF. The DNA of the CDR3 is TGTGCCATCAGTCCCCACGGGACTAGCGGCACAGATACGCAGTATTTT. The chain joins TRBV10-3 to TRBJ2-3, with TRBD2 matching over 10 bases. Unmatched junction bases numbered 6, after V lost 5 bases and J lost 1 base. The V gene's germline CDR1 is ENHRY and CDR2 SYGVKD. The CDR3 consists of 16 residues.

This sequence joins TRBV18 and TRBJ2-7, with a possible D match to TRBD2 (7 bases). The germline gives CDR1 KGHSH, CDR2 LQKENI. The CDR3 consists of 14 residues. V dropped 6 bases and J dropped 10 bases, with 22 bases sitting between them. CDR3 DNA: TGTGCCAGCTCGCCTCAATCGGGGGGCCTCGGACAGTACTTC. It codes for CASSPQSGGLGQYF.

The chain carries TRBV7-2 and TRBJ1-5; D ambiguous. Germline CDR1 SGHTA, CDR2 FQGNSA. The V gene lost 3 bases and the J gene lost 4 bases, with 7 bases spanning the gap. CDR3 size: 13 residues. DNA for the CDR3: TGTGCCAGCAGCTTTGTCGGTAATCAGCCCCAGCATTTT. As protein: CASSFVGNQPQHF.

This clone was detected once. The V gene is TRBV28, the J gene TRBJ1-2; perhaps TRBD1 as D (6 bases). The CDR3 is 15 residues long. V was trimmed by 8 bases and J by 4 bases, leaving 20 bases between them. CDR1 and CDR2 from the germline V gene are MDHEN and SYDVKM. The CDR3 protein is CASADVRGFGYGYTF. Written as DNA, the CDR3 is TGTGCCAGCGCCGATGTCAGGGGATTTGGCTATGGCTACACCTTC.

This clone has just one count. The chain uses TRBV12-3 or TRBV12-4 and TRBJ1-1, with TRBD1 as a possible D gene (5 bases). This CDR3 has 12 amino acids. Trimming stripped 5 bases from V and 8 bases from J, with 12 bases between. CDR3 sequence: CASSTPRTEAFF. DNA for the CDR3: TGTGCCAGCAGTACGCCACGGACAGAAGCTTTCTTT.

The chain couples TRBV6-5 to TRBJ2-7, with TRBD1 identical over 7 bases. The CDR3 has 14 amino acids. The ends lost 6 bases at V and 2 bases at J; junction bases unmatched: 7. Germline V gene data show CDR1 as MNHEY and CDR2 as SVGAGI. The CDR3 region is CASSPGQWTYEQYF. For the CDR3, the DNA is TGTGCCAGCAGCCCGGGACAGTGGACCTACGAGCAGTACTTC.

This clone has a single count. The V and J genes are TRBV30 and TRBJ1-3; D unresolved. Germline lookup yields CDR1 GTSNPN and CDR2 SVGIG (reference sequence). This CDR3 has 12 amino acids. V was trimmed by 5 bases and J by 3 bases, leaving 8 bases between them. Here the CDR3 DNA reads TGTGCCTGGGAGGAGGGTGGAAACACCATATATTTT. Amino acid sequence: CAWEEGGNTIYF. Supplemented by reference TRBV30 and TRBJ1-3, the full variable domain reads SQTIHQWPATLVQPVGSPLSLECTVEGTSNPNLYWYRQAAGRGLQLLFYSVGIGQISSEVPQNLSASRPQDRQFILSSKKLLLSDSGFYLCAWEEGGNTIYFGEGSWLTVV.

The chain's CDR3 is CASSRTQGKTGPGELFF. The CDR3 coding sequence is TGCGCCAGCAGCCGAACACAGGGGAAAACCGGGCCCGGGGAGCTGTTTTTT. The V gene is TRBV5-1, the J gene TRBJ2-2; TRBD1 agrees at 7 bases. The CDR3 has 17 residues. Trimming removed 4 bases from V and 6 bases from J; junction bases left unmatched: 15. CDR1 is SGHRS and CDR2 is YFSETQ in the germline V gene.

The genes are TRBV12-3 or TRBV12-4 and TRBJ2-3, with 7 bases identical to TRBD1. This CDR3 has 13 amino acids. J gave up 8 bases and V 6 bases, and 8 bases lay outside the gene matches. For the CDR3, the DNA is TGTGCCAGCAGCCGTACCACAGGGGCTACGCAGTATTTT. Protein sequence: CASSRTTGATQYF.

The CDR3 sequence: CASSRDLIYNEQFF. As DNA, the CDR3 is TGTGCCAGCAGCCGGGATCTAATCTACAATGAGCAGTTCTTC. The V call is TRBV7-9, the J call TRBJ2-1; weak D call: TRBD2 (5 bases). This CDR3 spans 14 amino acids. Between the trimmed V and J ends, which lost 5 bases and 3 bases, there was a span of 11 bases. CDR1 and CDR2 (germline): SEHNR, FQNEAQ (reference sequence).

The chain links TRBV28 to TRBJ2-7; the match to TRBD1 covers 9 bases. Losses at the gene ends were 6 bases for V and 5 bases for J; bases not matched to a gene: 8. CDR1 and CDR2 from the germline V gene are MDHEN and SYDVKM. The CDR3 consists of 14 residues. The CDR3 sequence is CASRTNRGRNEQYF. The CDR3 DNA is TGTGCCAGCAGGACAAACAGGGGGCGCAACGAGCAGTACTTC.

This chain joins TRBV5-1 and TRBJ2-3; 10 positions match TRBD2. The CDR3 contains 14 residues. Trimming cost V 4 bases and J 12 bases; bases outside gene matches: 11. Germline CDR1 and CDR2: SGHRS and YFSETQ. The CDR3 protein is CASSPRTSGASQYF. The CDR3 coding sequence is TGCGCCAGCAGCCCGAGGACTAGCGGAGCCTCCCAGTATTTT.

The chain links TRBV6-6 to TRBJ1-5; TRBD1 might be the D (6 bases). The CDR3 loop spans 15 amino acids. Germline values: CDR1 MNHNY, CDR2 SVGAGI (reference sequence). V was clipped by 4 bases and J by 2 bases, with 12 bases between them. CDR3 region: CASSSQGKGNQPQHF. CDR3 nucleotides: TGTGCCAGCAGTTCACAGGGAAAGGGCAATCAGCCCCAGCATTTT.